This T cell receptor (beta chain) is drawn from a study of a mutant IDH1 vaccine in newly diagnosed glioma. Background on the study: Prior therapy was radiotherapy, temozolomide, or both; most received both.

Of note for this clone: The antigen is unknown.

Broader study findings: Shifts in the top peripheral T cell clonotypes seemed unrelated to pseudoprogression.

The CDR3 extends over 16 amino acids. The V gene's germline CDR1 is SEHNR and CDR2 FQNEAQ (reference sequence). The trim removed 3 bases at V and 4 bases at J, leaving 6 bases unmatched. Using immunoSEQ multiplex PCR, the repertoire was profiled, and TCRdb retains in-frame clones only, with some absent. The repertoire holds over 25,000 clones, with 88% as singletons. Time point indicated: baseline, week 1 (first vaccination visit). The treatment: pre-vaccination baseline after standard-of-care therapy. The chain couples TRBV7-9 to TRBJ2-5; TRBD1 aligns across 12 bases. Sequencing was performed on PBMCs, taken from a glioma patient treated with radiotherapy, temozolomide or both. The sequence derives from a woman aged 40 to 55 with glioma. CDR3 residues: CASSLDRDRGRETQYF. DNA of the CDR3: TGTGCCAGCAGCTTGGACCGGGACAGGGGGCGAGAGACCCAGTACTTC.